This TCR beta chain stems from a study of molecular identifiers for immune sequencing clone quantification. TCRdb used MiXCR to reprocess the PCR reads, holding one entry per CDR3 protein. The data show approximately 670,000 distinct CDR3 sequences, with just under 20% seen just once and roughly 0.83% held by the top ten. Sorting defined naive CD8 T cells as CD8+CD4-CCR7+CD45RA+. Whole-study results and caveats: Barcode-sharing identical TCR molecules could underestimate highly expanded clone sizes. Reportedly, one cell's Jurkat TCR RNA was detected within 1,100,000 naive CD8 cells.

For this clonotype: Antigen unknown. This may be a read error, as it is one base from a much larger clone.

The sequence was obtained from a human donor in good health. Some libraries in this study had Jurkat cell RNA spiked in. Sequencing was done on a sample of naive CD8+ T cells from blood, with Jurkat cell RNA spiked in. The sample's subset: FACS-sorted CD8+CD4-CCR7+CD45RA+ naive T cells.

Here the CDR3 DNA reads TGTGCCAGCAGCGCTTCTCTAGCGGGAGGGCCCGAGACCGGGGAGCTGTTTTTT. It translates to CASSASLAGGPETGELFF. The chain uses TRBV5-4 and TRBJ2-2; TRBD2 matches at 12 bases. There are 18 residues in the CDR3. Losses at the gene ends were 4 bases for V and 5 bases for J; bases not matched to a gene: 12. Germline V gene sequence: CDR1 SGHNT, CDR2 YYREEE (reference sequence).